The clone carrying this TCR beta chain came up a few times. Antigen: not known. This specimen comes from a study of Ad26.COV2.S vaccination and SARS-CoV-2 variants. Libraries were prepared by immunoSEQ multiplex PCR; TCRdb keeps only in-frame clonotypes and omits some of them. This table has a few hundred thousand clones, around 90% appearing once. Treatment in this sample: some 20 received Ad26.COV2.S at low or high dose, single or two shots; a few received placebo; per-sample allocation not given. Specimens were obtained on day 63 following the first vaccine or placebo injection. The CDR3 totals 16 residues. J was trimmed by 2 bases and V by 4 bases; bases with no gene match: 4. Looked up from germline, CDR1 is MRHNA and CDR2 is SNTAGT. General study results and limits: Vaccinated individuals (as opposed to placebo recipients) had higher spike-specific TCR breadth.

The sequenced sample was peripheral blood, obtained in a trial of Ad26.COV2.S vaccine versus placebo. This receptor was obtained from a person between 18 and 59 years old who received the Ad26.COV2.S COVID-19 vaccine or a placebo. The J gene is TRBJ2-6, the V gene TRBV6-4; 8 nucleotides line up with TRBD2. This CDR3 reads CASSATGGPGANVLTF. CDR3 nucleotides: TGTGCCAGCAGTGCCACGGGAGGGCCTGGGGCCAACGTCCTGACTTTC.